Listed below are T cell receptor beta chains from one sample, sequenced in a study of T cell responses to AZD1222 COVID-19 vaccine. The method was immunoSEQ multiplex PCR; TCRdb's version includes in-frame clones alone and lacks a portion of them. The table includes some 190,000 clones, around 90% detected once. Sample: peripheral blood, taken 28 days after the second AZD1222 dose. These receptors were collected from an adult who received the AZD1222 COVID-19 vaccine. The CDR3 runs from the conserved cysteine through the conserved F or W.

j_gene: TRBJ2-5; v_gene: TRBV7-3; CDR3aa: CASSAILAGGPETQYF
j_gene: TRBJ1-5; v_gene: TRBV28; CDR3aa: CASSPTTGASSNQPQHF
j_gene: TRBJ1-1; v_gene: TRBV27; CDR3aa: CASSQTANTEAFF
j_gene: TRBJ1-1; v_gene: TRBV18; CDR3aa: CASSPPRHLNTEAFF
j_gene: TRBJ1-3; v_gene: TRBV18; CDR3aa: CASSPLGVSQRNTIYF
j_gene: TRBJ2-1; v_gene: TRBV5-1; CDR3aa: CASSSRQGMGSGVEQFF
j_gene: TRBJ2-7; v_gene: TRBV5-1; CDR3aa: CASRGTPNEQYF
j_gene: TRBJ2-2; v_gene: TRBV27; CDR3aa: CASSGGGRYTGELFF
j_gene: TRBJ1-4; v_gene: TRBV28; CDR3aa: CASSLGPNEKLFF
j_gene: TRBJ2-2; v_gene: TRBV2; CDR3aa: CASTNPGNTGELFF
j_gene: TRBJ2-7; v_gene: TRBV5-1; CDR3aa: CASSLVMAGGPYEQYF
j_gene: TRBJ2-5; v_gene: TRBV7-9; CDR3aa: CASTPGQGKETQYF
j_gene: TRBJ2-1; v_gene: TRBV6-4; CDR3aa: CAKPGQGRNEQFF
j_gene: TRBJ1-1; v_gene: TRBV29-1; CDR3aa: CSVSGRGGTEAFF
j_gene: TRBJ2-7; v_gene: TRBV6-5; CDR3aa: CASSPGTGRVEQYF
j_gene: TRBJ1-2; v_gene: TRBV7-9; CDR3aa: CASSSGQANYGYTF
j_gene: TRBJ2-3; v_gene: TRBV30; CDR3aa: CAWTLDRGSLSTSTDTQYF
j_gene: TRBJ1-1; v_gene: TRBV14; CDR3aa: CASSQVGGGNTEAFF
j_gene: TRBJ1-3; v_gene: TRBV7-9; CDR3aa: CASSLDGGRSGNTIYF
j_gene: TRBJ2-5; v_gene: TRBV11-2; CDR3aa: CASSYGQDQETQYF
j_gene: TRBJ2-5; v_gene: TRBV9; CDR3aa: CASSVGGGPETQYF
j_gene: TRBJ1-6; v_gene: TRBV28; CDR3aa: CASKRRQGDSPLHF
j_gene: TRBJ2-5; v_gene: TRBV18; CDR3aa: CASSPGTEETQYF
j_gene: TRBJ1-2; v_gene: TRBV6-5; CDR3aa: CASGAGPNYGYTF
j_gene: TRBJ2-1; v_gene: TRBV27; CDR3aa: CASIEGGRNEQFF
j_gene: TRBJ1-1; v_gene: TRBV29-1; CDR3aa: CSSSGREAFF
j_gene: TRBJ1-2; v_gene: TRBV2; CDR3aa: CASSPGQGGRGYTF
j_gene: TRBJ2-3; v_gene: TRBV6-5; CDR3aa: CATRTSGASTDTQYF
j_gene: TRBJ1-1; v_gene: TRBV27; CDR3aa: CASSLERNTEAFF
j_gene: TRBJ1-1; v_gene: TRBV6-5; CDR3aa: CASETNTEAFF
j_gene: TRBJ1-6; v_gene: TRBV18; CDR3aa: CASSPGQGMDSPLHF
j_gene: TRBJ1-4; v_gene: TRBV7-3; CDR3aa: CASSPGTGPNEKLFF
j_gene: TRBJ1-2; v_gene: TRBV10-2; CDR3aa: CASSDSNYGYTF
j_gene: TRBJ1-1; v_gene: TRBV29-1; CDR3aa: CSGGVMNTEAFF
j_gene: TRBJ1-6; v_gene: TRBV7-9; CDR3aa: CASSSSSGTGFSSPLHF
j_gene: TRBJ2-7; v_gene: TRBV9; CDR3aa: CASSQGGSYEQYF
j_gene: TRBJ2-7; v_gene: TRBV28; CDR3aa: CASSIGGSRAYEQYF
j_gene: TRBJ1-6; v_gene: TRBV9; CDR3aa: CASSAEGGSYNSPLHF
j_gene: TRBJ1-6; v_gene: TRBV12-3/TRBV12-4; CDR3aa: CASRGSYNSPLHF
j_gene: TRBJ2-5; v_gene: TRBV5-1; CDR3aa: CASSSGRNQETQYF